This T cell receptor beta chain emerged from a study of cytomegalovirus exposure and HLA in healthy donors. The wider study: The approximately 120 million unique TCR beta sequences, from about 170 million T cells, were found by an earlier analysis.

In germline, CDR1 is SGHTA, CDR2 FQGNSA. Germline trimming cut 5 bases from V and 5 bases from J; bases unmatched to any gene: 2. This CDR3 spans 13 amino acids. PCR used 60 Vbeta primers and 13 Jbeta primers. Method: immunoSEQ multiplex PCR; TCRdb's copy keeps in-frame clones and lacks some. The sample yields about 94,000 clones, roughly three fifths seen once. Sequences were obtained from PBMCs. This chain links TRBV7-2 with TRBJ2-1; 8 nucleotides match TRBD1. This sequence originates from a man aged 30 to 39 in good health and CMV-seronegative. Written as DNA, the CDR3 is TGTGCCAGCAGCCCGGACAGGGACAATGAGCAGTTCTTC. Encoded protein: CASSPDRDNEQFF.